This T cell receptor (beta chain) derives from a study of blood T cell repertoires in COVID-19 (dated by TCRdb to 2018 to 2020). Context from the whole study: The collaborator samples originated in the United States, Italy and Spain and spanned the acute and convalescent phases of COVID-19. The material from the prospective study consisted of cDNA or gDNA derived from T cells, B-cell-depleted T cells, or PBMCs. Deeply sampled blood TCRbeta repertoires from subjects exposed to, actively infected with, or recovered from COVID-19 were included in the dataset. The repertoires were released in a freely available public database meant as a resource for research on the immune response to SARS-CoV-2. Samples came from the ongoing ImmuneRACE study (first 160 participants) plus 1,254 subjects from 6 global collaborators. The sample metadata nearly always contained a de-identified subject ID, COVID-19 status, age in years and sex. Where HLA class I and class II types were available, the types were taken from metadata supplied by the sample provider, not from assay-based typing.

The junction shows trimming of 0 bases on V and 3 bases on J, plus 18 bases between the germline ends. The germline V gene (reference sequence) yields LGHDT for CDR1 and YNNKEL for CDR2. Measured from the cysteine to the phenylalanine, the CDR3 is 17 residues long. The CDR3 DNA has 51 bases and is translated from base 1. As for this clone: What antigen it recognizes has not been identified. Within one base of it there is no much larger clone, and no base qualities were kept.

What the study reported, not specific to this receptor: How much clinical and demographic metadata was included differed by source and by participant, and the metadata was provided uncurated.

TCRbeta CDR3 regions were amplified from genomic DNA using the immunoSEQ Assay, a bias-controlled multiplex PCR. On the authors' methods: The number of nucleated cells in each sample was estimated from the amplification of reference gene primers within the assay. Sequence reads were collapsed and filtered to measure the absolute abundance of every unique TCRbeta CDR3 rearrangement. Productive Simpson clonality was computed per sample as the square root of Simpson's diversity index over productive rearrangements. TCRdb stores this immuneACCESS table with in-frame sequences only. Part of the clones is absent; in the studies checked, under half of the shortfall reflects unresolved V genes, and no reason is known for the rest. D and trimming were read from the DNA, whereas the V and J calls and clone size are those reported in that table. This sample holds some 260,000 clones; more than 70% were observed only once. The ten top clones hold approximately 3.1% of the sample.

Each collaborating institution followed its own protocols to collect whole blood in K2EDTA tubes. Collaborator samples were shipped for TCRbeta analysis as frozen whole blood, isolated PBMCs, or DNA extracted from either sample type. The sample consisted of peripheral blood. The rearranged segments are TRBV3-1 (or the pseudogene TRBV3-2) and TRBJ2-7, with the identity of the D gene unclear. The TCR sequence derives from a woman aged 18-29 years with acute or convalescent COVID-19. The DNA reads TGTGCCAGCAGCCAAGACGCCCCAACTCGTCCATACTACGAGCAGTACTTC. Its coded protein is CASSQDAPTRPYYEQYF.